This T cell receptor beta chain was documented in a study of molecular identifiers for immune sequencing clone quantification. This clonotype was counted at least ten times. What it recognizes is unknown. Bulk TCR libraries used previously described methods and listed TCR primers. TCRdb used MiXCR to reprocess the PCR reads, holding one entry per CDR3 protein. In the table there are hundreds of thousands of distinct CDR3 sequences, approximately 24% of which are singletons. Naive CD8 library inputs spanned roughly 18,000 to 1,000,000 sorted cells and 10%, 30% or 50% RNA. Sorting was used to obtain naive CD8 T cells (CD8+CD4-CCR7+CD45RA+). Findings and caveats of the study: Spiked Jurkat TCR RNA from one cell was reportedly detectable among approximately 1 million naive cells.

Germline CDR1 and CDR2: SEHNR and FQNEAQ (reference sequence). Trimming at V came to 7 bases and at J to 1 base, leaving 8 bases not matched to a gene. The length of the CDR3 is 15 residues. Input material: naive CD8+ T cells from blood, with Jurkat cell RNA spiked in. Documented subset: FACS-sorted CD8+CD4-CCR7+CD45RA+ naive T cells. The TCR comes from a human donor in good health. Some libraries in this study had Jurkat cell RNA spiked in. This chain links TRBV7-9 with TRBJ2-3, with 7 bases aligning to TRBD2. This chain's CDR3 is CASKWGLLRTDTQYF. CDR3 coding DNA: TGTGCCAGCAAATGGGGACTACTCCGCACAGATACGCAGTATTTT. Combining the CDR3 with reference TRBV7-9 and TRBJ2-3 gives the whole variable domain DTGVSQNPRHKITKRGQNVTFRCDPISEHNRLYWYRQTLGQGPEFLTYFQNEAQLEKSRLLSDRFSAERPKGSFSTLEIQRTEQGDSAMYLCASKWGLLRTDTQYFGPGTRLTVL.